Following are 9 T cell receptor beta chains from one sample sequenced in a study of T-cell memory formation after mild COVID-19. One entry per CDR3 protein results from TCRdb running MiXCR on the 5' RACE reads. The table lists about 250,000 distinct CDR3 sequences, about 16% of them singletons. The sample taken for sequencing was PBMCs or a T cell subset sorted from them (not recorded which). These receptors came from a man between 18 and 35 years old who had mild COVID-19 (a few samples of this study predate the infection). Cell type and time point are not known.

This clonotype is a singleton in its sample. The CDR3 nucleotides are TGTGCCACCAGCCGGTCAGGAGAACGGGAGCTGTTTTTT. It specifies CATSRSGERELFF. This rearrangement joins TRBV15 to TRBJ2-2; no clear D gene. This CDR3 comprises 13 residues. The V gene's germline CDR1 is LNHNV and CDR2 YYDKDF (reference sequence). Trimming cost V 5 bases and J 9 bases, with 13 bases left between them.

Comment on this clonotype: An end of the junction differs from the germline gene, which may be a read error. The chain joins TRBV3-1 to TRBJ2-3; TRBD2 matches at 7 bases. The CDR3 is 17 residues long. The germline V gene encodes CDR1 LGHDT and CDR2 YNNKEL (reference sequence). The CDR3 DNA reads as TGTGCCAGCAGCCAAGACGGGGGGAGCGGGTCAGGCGATACGAAGTATTTT. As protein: CASSQDGGSGSGDTKYF.

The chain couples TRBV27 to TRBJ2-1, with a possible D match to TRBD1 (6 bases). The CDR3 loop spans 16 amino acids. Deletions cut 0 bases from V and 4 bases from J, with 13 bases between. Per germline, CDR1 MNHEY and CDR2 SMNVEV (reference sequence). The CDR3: CASSLSRGMRYNEQFF. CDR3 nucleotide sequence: TGTGCCAGCAGTTTATCGAGGGGGATGCGTTACAATGAGCAGTTCTTC.

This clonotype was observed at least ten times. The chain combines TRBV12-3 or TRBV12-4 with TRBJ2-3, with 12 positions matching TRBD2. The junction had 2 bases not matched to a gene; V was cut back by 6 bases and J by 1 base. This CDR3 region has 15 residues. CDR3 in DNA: TGTGCCAGCAGAAGGACTAGCGGGGGCACAGATACGCAGTATTTT. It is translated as CASRRTSGGTDTQYF.

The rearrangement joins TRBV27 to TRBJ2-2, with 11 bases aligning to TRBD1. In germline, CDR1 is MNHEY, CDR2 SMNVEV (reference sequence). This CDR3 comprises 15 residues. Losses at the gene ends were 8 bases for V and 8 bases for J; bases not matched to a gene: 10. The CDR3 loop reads CASGRDRGMSGELFF. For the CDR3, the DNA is TGTGCCAGCGGCCGGGACAGGGGGATGTCAGGGGAGCTGTTTTTT.

The CDR3 sequence: CASSYWSGSIGETQYF. CDR3 sequence (DNA): TGTGCCAGCAGTTACTGGAGTGGGAGTATCGGAGAGACCCAGTACTTC. J is TRBJ2-5 and V is TRBV6-5, with D perhaps TRBD2 (5 bases). The germline CDR1 and CDR2 sequences are MNHEY and SVGAGI. This CDR3 is built from 16 residues. Trimming stripped 1 base from V and 4 bases from J, with 16 bases between.

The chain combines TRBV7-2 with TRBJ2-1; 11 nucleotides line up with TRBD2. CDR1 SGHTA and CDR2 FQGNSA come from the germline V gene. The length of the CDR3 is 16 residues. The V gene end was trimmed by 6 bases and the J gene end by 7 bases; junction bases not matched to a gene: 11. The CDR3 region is CASRPFSGGAANEQFF. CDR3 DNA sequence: TGTGCCAGCAGACCGTTTAGCGGGGGGGCCGCAAATGAGCAGTTCTTC.

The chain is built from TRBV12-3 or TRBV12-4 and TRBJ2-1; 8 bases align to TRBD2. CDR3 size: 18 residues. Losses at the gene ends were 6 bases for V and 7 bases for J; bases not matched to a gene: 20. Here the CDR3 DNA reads TGTGCCAGCAGAACGGTCACTGTCCCAGCGGGGGACCTTAATGAGCAGTTCTTC. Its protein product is CASRTVTVPAGDLNEQFF.

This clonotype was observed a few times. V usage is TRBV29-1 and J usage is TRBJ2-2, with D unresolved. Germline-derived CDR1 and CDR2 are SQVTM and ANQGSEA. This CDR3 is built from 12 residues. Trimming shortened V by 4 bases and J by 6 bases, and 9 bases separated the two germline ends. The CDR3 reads CSVVSGPGELFF. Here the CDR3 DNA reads TGCAGCGTTGTCAGTGGGCCCGGGGAGCTGTTTTTT.